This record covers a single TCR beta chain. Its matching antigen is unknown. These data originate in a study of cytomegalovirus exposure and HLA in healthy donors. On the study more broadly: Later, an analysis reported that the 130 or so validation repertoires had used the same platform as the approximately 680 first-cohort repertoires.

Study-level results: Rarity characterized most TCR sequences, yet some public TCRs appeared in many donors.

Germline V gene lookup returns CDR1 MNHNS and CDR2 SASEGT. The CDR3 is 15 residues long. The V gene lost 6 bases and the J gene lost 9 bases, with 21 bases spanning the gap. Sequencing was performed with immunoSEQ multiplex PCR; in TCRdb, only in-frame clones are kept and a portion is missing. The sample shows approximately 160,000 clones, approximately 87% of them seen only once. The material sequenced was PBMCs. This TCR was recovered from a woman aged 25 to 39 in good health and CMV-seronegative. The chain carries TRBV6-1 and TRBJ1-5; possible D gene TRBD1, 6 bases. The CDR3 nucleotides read TGTGCCAGCAGAGACTCCGGGACATACGTGGGGCCCCAGCATTTT. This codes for CASRDSGTYVGPQHF.